This T cell receptor beta chain is from a study of blood T cell repertoires in COVID-19. Study-wide context: Both acute and convalescent COVID-19 samples were obtained from the United States, Italy and Spain. T cells, B-cell-depleted T cells, or PBMCs provided the cDNA or gDNA that served as material.

V was clipped by 0 bases and J by 5 bases; unmatched bases: 7. This CDR3 has 15 residues. Germline values: CDR1 SGHRS, CDR2 YFSETQ. Authors' methods: Nucleated cell number was recorded as an estimate derived from reference gene primer amplification. Sequencing was performed with immunoSEQ multiplex PCR; in TCRdb, only in-frame clones are kept and a portion is missing. Clone size and the V and J calls come from that table; the DNA yielded D and trimming. The data contain fewer than 200,000 clones, 80% to 95% of them singletons. This clone was observed a single time. The sample carries other DNA sequences with the same CDR3.

Sample: peripheral blood. This chain links TRBV5-1 with TRBJ1-1, with 7 bases lining up with TRBD1. The clonotype was recovered from a man aged 45-60 years with acute or convalescent COVID-19. The CDR3 sequence: CASSLAGSGGTEAFF. For the CDR3, the DNA is TGCGCCAGCAGCTTGGCTGGGTCAGGGGGGACTGAAGCTTTCTTT.